Listed below are T cell receptor beta chains from one sample, sequenced in a study of tumor-infiltrating lymphocytes in primary liver carcinoma. MiXCR was run by TCRdb on the multiplex PCR reads, yielding one entry per CDR3 protein. The data hold some 43,000 distinct CDR3 sequences, with less than 75% observed a single time. Sequencing was carried out using liver tumor tissue from sampling region 5. All receptors derive from a man in his forties or fifties with primary liver carcinoma and hepatitis B virus infection. CDR3s include the opening cysteine and the closing phenylalanine or tryptophan. The order of the fields is CDR3 protein, D gene, V gene, J gene. D genes are given only for firm matches.

CSARGTGGTDTRYF	NA	TRBV20-1	TRBJ2-3
CAIGQREGTGDLFF	TRBD2	TRBV10-3	TRBJ2-2
CASSRTPANYEQYF	NA	TRBV14	TRBJ2-7
CASSQTTNYGYTF	NA	TRBV6-5	TRBJ1-2
CASSFESSYERYF	NA	TRBV5-5	TRBJ2-7
CASSYSVGDSSYEQYF	NA	TRBV6-2/TRBV6-3	TRBJ2-7
CARSLGWEQETQYF	NA	TRBV11-2	TRBJ2-5
CTSGPGTGSFF	NA	TRBV6-1	TRBJ1-1
CSVEDLLASGFYNGQFF	TRBD2	TRBV29-1	TRBJ2-1
CASSQTVDSGNTIYF	NA	TRBV5-4	TRBJ1-3
CVSSSTQGRRYEQYF	NA	TRBV11-2	TRBJ2-7
CASSEVSGLTDTQYF	NA	TRBV6-1	TRBJ2-3
CANRLGGISGTNEQFF	TRBD2	TRBV5-1	TRBJ2-1
CASRRGLDTQYF	NA	TRBV6-1	TRBJ2-3
CIVQGTGGTETQYF	TRBD1	TRBV29-1	TRBJ2-3
CSVEVQAEVGYDYTF	NA	TRBV29-1	TRBJ1-2
CGVTGGPVGDTLYF	TRBD2	TRBV29-1	TRBJ2-3
CASSGSGSAYEQYF	TRBD2	TRBV10-1	TRBJ2-7
CASTPTPGQGIIFGTGELFF	TRBD1	TRBV5-1	TRBJ2-2
CGRSRDSAHQETQYF	NA	TRBV11-2	TRBJ2-5
CASSPLAGGPGANVLTF	TRBD2	TRBV9	TRBJ2-6
CASSSTSGRASYDQYF	TRBD2	TRBV12-3/TRBV12-4	TRBJ2-7
CASSLSGYNQPQHF	NA	TRBV11-2	TRBJ1-5
CAFSESSSGRGWQETQYF	TRBD2	TRBV10-3	TRBJ2-5
CASSYGSGSYNEQFF	TRBD2	TRBV6-5	TRBJ2-1
CASRPQRGQPYEQYF	TRBD1	TRBV28	TRBJ2-7
CSVFGQAAYEQYF	TRBD1	TRBV29-1	TRBJ2-7
CGGAGDLYERLF	TRBD2	TRBV29-1	TRBJ2-1
CASSRDSGTANYGYTF	NA	TRBV2	TRBJ1-2
CTINLGQYQETQYF	NA	TRBV10-3	TRBJ2-5
CAKSWDGGTDTQYF	NA	TRBV6-5	TRBJ2-3
CASSPRGREQYF	NA	TRBV11-2	TRBJ2-7
CASSLMGTSVNERFF	TRBD2	TRBV7-9	TRBJ2-1
CAWSYRAYNEQFF	NA	TRBV30	TRBJ2-1
CASSPRQGVYEQYF	TRBD1	TRBV18	TRBJ2-7
CTSSRLRDTEAFF	NA	TRBV14	TRBJ1-1
CASSNGQGPYEQYF	TRBD1	TRBV11-2	TRBJ2-7
CASSPRRDIQYF	NA	TRBV12-3/TRBV12-4	TRBJ2-4
CASGTTRGALGYTF	NA	TRBV12-3/TRBV12-4	TRBJ1-2